This entry lists 24 T cell receptor beta chains sequenced from one sample in a study of T cell repertoires in cytomegalovirus infection (dated by TCRdb to the late 2010s). TCRdb lists the instrument as Illumina HiSeq 1500. The public reads were reprocessed in TCRdb via fastp at Q25 and MiXCR, keeping in-frame beta chains. Every distinct CDR3 protein forms one entry, paired with its most common genes and DNA. The sample profile shows fewer than 300,000 distinct CDR3 sequences; 20% to 30% of them were found once. Of the sample, about 15% falls within the top ten clones. Input material: PBMCs. The receptors come from a human donor in good health (CMV status not recorded). Some clones in this sample may be carry-over from other donors' samples.

V usage is TRBV5-6 and J usage is TRBJ2-3; 7 bases are shared with TRBD2. The CDR3 is 14 amino acids. Germline CDR1 SGHDT, CDR2 YYEEEE. Trimming took 3 bases from V and 2 from J; bases not matched to a gene: 3. CDR3 nucleotides: TGTGCCAGCAGCTCACTAGCGTTCACAGATACGCAGTATTTT. Its protein product is CASSSLAFTDTQYF.

This clonotype was seen a handful of times. V usage is TRBV4-1 and J usage is TRBJ1-4; TRBD1 is a possible D gene (6 bases). This CDR3 contains 13 residues. Germline CDR1 and CDR2: MGHRA and YSYEKL. The ends were cut back, 3 bases at V and 8 bases at J, with 10 bases in the middle. In DNA form, the CDR3 reads TGCGCCAGCAGCCAGGGGGCGGGCGAAAAACTGTTTTTT. Protein sequence: CASSQGAGEKLFF.

The chain links TRBV7-3 to TRBJ1-1, with D possibly being TRBD1 (5 bases). Germline V gives CDR1 SGHTA, CDR2 FQGTGA. Trimming stripped 4 bases from V and 7 bases from J, with 16 bases between. The CDR3 sequence is 14 residues long. The CDR3 spells CASSSGDPAVEAFF. The CDR3 DNA reads as TGTGCCAGCAGCTCCGGGGACCCCGCCGTTGAAGCTTTCTTT.

This clonotype was picked up a small number of times. The V and J genes are TRBV28 and TRBJ1-2, with 7 bases that match TRBD1. CDR1 is MDHEN, CDR2 SYDVKM, per germline. This CDR3 is 14 amino acids long. V shed 5 bases, J shed 5 bases, and the junction held 8 bases outside the gene matches. CDR3 DNA: TGTGCCAGCAGTGACCAGACAGGGAGGTATGGCTACACCTTC. Translating it yields CASSDQTGRYGYTF.

This clonotype has ten or more counts. The chain carries TRBV7-6 and TRBJ2-7, with D uncertain. Trimming pared 1 base from V and 5 bases from J, leaving 6 bases between. CDR3 length equals 12 residues. Germline V gene sequence: CDR1 SGHVS, CDR2 FNYEAQ. The CDR3 nucleotides are TGTGCCAGCAGCTTAGTTTCCCACGAGCAGTACTTC. Protein product: CASSLVSHEQYF.

This clonotype was seen only a few times. This chain connects TRBV5-4 to TRBJ2-3; TRBD1 might be the D (6 bases). The V end was cut by 4 bases, the J end by 4 bases, with 13 bases between. CDR3 length: 14 residues. Germline lookup yields CDR1 SGHNT and CDR2 YYREEE (reference sequence). This CDR3 is CASSRDRFPDTQYF. CDR3 bases: TGTGCCAGCAGCCGAGACAGGTTCCCAGATACGCAGTATTTT.

This clonotype was detected ten times or more. This chain joins TRBV6-1 and TRBJ2-2, with 11 bases that match TRBD2. Germline-derived CDR1 and CDR2 are MNHNS and SASEGT. The length of the CDR3 is 14 residues. Germline trimming cut 7 bases from V and 4 bases from J; bases unmatched to any gene: 2. In DNA, the CDR3 is TGTGCCAGCATAGGACTAGCGGGCACCGGGGAGCTGTTTTTT. It translates to CASIGLAGTGELFF.

This clonotype was observed a handful of times. The CDR3 DNA is TGCAGCGTCGTAACCACCCGGGACGCCAATCAGCCCCAGCATTTT. Translating gives CSVVTTRDANQPQHF. The chain joins TRBV29-1 to TRBJ1-5, with D maybe TRBD1 (5 bases). Trimming took 6 bases from V and 3 from J, leaving 18 bases between them. In germline, CDR1 is SQVTM, CDR2 ANQGSEA. The CDR3 is 15 amino acids.

V and J are TRBV6-2 or TRBV6-3 and TRBJ1-5; 7 bases are shared with TRBD1. The CDR3 extends over 12 amino acids. Germline CDR1 is MNHEY and CDR2 is SVGEGT. Trimming at V came to 7 bases and at J to 5 bases, leaving 2 bases not matched to a gene. CDR3 sequence reads: CASTRGDQPQHF. CDR3 nucleotides: TGTGCCAGCACCAGGGGGGATCAGCCCCAGCATTTT.

This clonotype appeared a few times. The chain is built from TRBV6-1 and TRBJ2-2, with unresolved D. Trimming took 6 bases from V and 2 from J, leaving 22 bases between them. This CDR3 spans 18 amino acids. Germline CDR1 and CDR2: MNHNS and SASEGT. CDR3 amino acids: CASSIYSQGGVNTGELFF. In DNA form, the CDR3 reads TGTGCCAGCAGCATATACAGCCAAGGCGGTGTTAACACCGGGGAGCTGTTTTTT.

The chain carries TRBV29-1 and TRBJ2-3; weak D call: TRBD1 (5 bases). The CDR3 loop spans 13 amino acids. V shed 5 bases and J shed 1 base, with 10 bases lying between them. CDR1 is SQVTM, CDR2 ANQGSEA, per germline. The CDR3 reads CSVNKGGTDTQYF. CDR3 bases: TGCAGCGTTAACAAAGGGGGCACAGATACGCAGTATTTT.

The rearrangement links TRBV7-2 to TRBJ1-2; D call uncertain. Trimming left V 5 bases short and J 0 bases short, with 13 bases between. Germline V CDR1 and CDR2: SGHTA, FQGNSA. The CDR3 loop spans 15 amino acids. This CDR3 is CASSPGQAANYGYTF. The DNA of the CDR3 is TGTGCCAGCAGCCCTGGTCAGGCAGCTAACTATGGCTACACCTTC.

This clonotype has a count of ten or more. The chain employs TRBV7-6 and TRBJ2-3, with D uncertain. This CDR3 has 15 amino acids. V lost 7 bases, J lost 4 bases, and 18 bases lay in between. The germline V gene encodes CDR1 SGHVS and CDR2 FNYEAQ. CDR3 residues: CASTIGNSHADTQYF. CDR3 bases: TGTGCCAGCACCATTGGTAATAGCCATGCAGATACGCAGTATTTT.

This chain links TRBV11-2 with TRBJ2-5; TRBD1 matches 7 bases. The CDR3 spans 17 residues. Germline assignment: CDR1 SGHAT and CDR2 FQNNGV. V was pared by 5 bases and J by 5 bases, with 17 bases of the junction left unmatched. The CDR3 sequence is CASSPMRGRQASETQYF. The CDR3 DNA reads as TGTGCCAGCAGCCCGATGAGGGGGCGCCAGGCGTCCGAGACCCAGTACTTC.

This clonotype was recorded a few times. The chain joins TRBV11-2 to TRBJ2-5, with 9 positions matching TRBD2. The CDR3 is 17 amino acids. The germline V gene encodes CDR1 SGHAT and CDR2 FQNNGV. V lost 4 bases and J lost 0; bases outside the gene matches: 9. The CDR3 sequence: CASSSGLAGKYQETQYF. The DNA of the CDR3 is TGTGCCAGCAGCTCGGGTCTAGCGGGGAAGTACCAAGAGACCCAGTACTTC.

The J gene is TRBJ1-6, the V gene TRBV6-2 or TRBV6-3, with D possibly TRBD1 on 6 matching bases. Trimming cost V 4 bases and J 11 bases, with 12 bases left between them. There are 13 residues in the CDR3. Germline V gene sequence: CDR1 MNHEY, CDR2 SVGEGT. The CDR3 DNA reads TGTGCCAGCAGTTCACAGCAGGGGACACCCCTCCACTTT. This gives the protein CASSSQQGTPLHF.

This clonotype was seen only a few times. The chain carries TRBV2 and TRBJ2-1; no firm D call. Germline V gene sequence: CDR1 SNHLY, CDR2 FYNNEI. This CDR3 has 11 residues. The V end lost 4 bases, the J end lost 7 bases, and 5 bases lay between the germline ends. The CDR3 region is CASSAQNEQFF. In nucleotides, the CDR3 is TGTGCCAGCAGTGCCCAGAATGAGCAGTTCTTC.

This clonotype was observed a handful of times. The genes are TRBV29-1 and TRBJ1-1; 12 bases line up with TRBD1. The CDR3 runs 14 residues. With 6 bases clipped from V and 1 base from J, the junction kept 3 bases outside the gene matches. Germline loops: CDR1 SQVTM, CDR2 ANQGSEA. CDR3 coding DNA: TGCAGCGTGGGGACAGGGGGCGCGAACACTGAAGCTTTCTTT. Protein sequence: CSVGTGGANTEAFF.

This clonotype occurred a few times. The V gene is TRBV5-8, the J gene TRBJ2-1; no clear D. Germline V lookup: CDR1 SGHTS, CDR2 YDEGEE. The CDR3 is 13 residues long. V was cut by 0 bases and J by 9 bases, with 10 bases left in between. The CDR3 reads CASSLDGLGEQFF. CDR3 in DNA: TGTGCCAGCAGCTTGGACGGTTTAGGTGAGCAGTTCTTC.

The genes are TRBV20-1 and TRBJ2-1, with TRBD1 identical over 8 bases. Germline-derived CDR1 and CDR2 are DFQATT and SNEGSKA (reference sequence). The CDR3 covers 14 residues. Trimming took 6 bases from V and 3 from J; bases not matched to a gene: 7. In DNA, the CDR3 is TGCAGTGCCCACGGACAGGGCGGCTACAATGAGCAGTTCTTC. The encoded protein is CSAHGQGGYNEQFF.

This clonotype was observed at least ten times. The chain combines TRBV7-2 with TRBJ1-1, with TRBD1 identical over 9 bases. The CDR3 has 16 residues. Germline CDR1 reads SGHTA; CDR2 reads FQGNSA. V lost 1 base and J lost 4; bases outside the gene matches: 7. CDR3: CASSLGGQGWRTEAFF. The CDR3 region has the DNA TGTGCCAGCAGCTTAGGTGGACAGGGGTGGCGCACTGAAGCTTTCTTT.

This clonotype was observed once. The gene calls are TRBV28 and TRBJ2-7; 8 bases fit TRBD1. The CDR3 extends over 13 amino acids. CDR1 and CDR2 (germline): MDHEN, SYDVKM. J was trimmed by 5 bases and V by 8 bases; bases with no gene match: 8. Written as DNA, the CDR3 is TGTGCCAGCGCCCCAGGGGGCAGAAACGAGCAGTACTTC. Protein product: CASAPGGRNEQYF.

This clonotype was seen repeatedly, ten times or more. The CDR3 DNA reads as TGTGCCAGCAGCCAAACAGCCGGGGTAGAAGAGACCCAGTACTTC. Encoded protein: CASSQTAGVEETQYF. The chain recombines TRBV7-6 with TRBJ2-5, with D possibly TRBD2 on 5 matching bases. In germline, CDR1 is SGHVS, CDR2 FNYEAQ. This CDR3 is 15 amino acids long. Deletions cut 5 bases from V and 3 bases from J, with 16 bases between. Full variable domain (remainder filled in from reference TRBV7-6 and TRBJ2-5): GAGVSQSPRYKVTKRGQDVALRCDPISGHVSLYWYRQALGQGPEFLTYFNYEAQQDKSGLPNDRFSAERPEGSISTLTIQRTEQRDSAMYRCASSQTAGVEETQYFGPGTRLLVL.

J is TRBJ1-6 and V is TRBV6-6, with 8 bases identical to TRBD1. The germline CDR1 and CDR2 sequences are MNHNY and SVGAGI (reference sequence). The CDR3 is 14 amino acids. Germline trimming cut 7 bases from V and 5 bases from J; bases unmatched to any gene: 4. As DNA, the CDR3 is TGTGCCAGCACTGAGGGACAGGATAATTCACCCCTCCACTTT. Translating gives CASTEGQDNSPLHF.